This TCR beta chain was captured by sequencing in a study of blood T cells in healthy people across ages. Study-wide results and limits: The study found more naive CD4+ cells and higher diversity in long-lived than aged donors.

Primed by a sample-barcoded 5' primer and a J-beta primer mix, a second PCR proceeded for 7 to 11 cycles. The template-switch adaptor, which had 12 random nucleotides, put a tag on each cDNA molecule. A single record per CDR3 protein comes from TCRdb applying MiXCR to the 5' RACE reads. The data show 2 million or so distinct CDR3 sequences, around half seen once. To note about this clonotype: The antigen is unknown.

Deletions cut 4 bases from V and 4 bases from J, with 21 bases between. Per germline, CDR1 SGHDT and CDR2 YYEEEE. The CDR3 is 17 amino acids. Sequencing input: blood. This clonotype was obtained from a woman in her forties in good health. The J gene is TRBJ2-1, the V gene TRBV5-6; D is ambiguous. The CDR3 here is CASSLGQPRSPYNEQFF. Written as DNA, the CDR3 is TGTGCCAGCAGCCTGGGCCAGCCCAGAAGTCCATACAATGAGCAGTTCTTC.